Below, 19 T cell receptor beta chains from the same sample are listed, as sequenced in a study of T cells in Graves' hyperthyroidism and ophthalmopathy. Amplification of TCR beta CDR3 regions was performed using RNA transcripts as template. Initially, a first-round RT-PCR of the TCR CDR3 employed the HTBI primer set. TCRdb re-called the multiplex PCR reads with MiXCR, one entry per CDR3 protein. The table lists about 600,000 distinct CDR3 sequences, 13% to 15% of them singletons. Sequencing used blood. Receptors were obtained from a woman aged 18-35 years with Graves' ophthalmopathy.

The sample holds many counts of this clonotype. The chain is built from TRBV28 and TRBJ2-7; 12 bases line up with TRBD2. The CDR3 totals 17 residues. The germline gives CDR1 MDHEN, CDR2 SYDVKM. J gave up 5 bases and V 0 bases, and 8 bases lay outside the gene matches. The CDR3 is CASSLCPSGRAEHEQYF. CDR3 bases: TGTGCCAGCAGTTTATGCCCTAGCGGGAGGGCCGAACACGAGCAGTACTTC.

This clonotype has more than one count but fewer than ten. This sequence joins TRBV4-1 and TRBJ1-5; D is uncertain. The CDR3 has 18 residues. V shed 5 bases and J shed 0 bases, with 20 bases lying between them. Per germline, CDR1 MGHRA and CDR2 YSYEKL. The CDR3 DNA is TGCGCCAGCAGCTATACCCCGTTGTACCGTAATAGCAATCAGCCCCAGCATTTT. Translating it yields CASSYTPLYRNSNQPQHF.

This clonotype was found many times. The rearrangement links TRBV30 to TRBJ2-5; D unresolved. Germline V gene data show CDR1 as GTSNPN and CDR2 as SVGIG (reference sequence). Trimming took 0 bases from V and 1 from J, leaving 6 bases between them. The CDR3 consists of 13 residues. The CDR3 DNA follows: TGTGCCTGGAGTGTCTTCGCCCAAGAGACCCAGTACTTC. Protein sequence: CAWSVFAQETQYF.

This clonotype came up many times. The J gene is TRBJ1-1, the V gene TRBV27; maybe TRBD1 (5 bases). The CDR3 runs to 14 residues. Trimming took 6 bases from V and 0 from J, leaving 11 bases between them. Germline V lookup: CDR1 MNHEY, CDR2 SMNVEV (reference sequence). The CDR3 DNA follows: TGTGCCAGCAGCCCCGGGACGGTGAACACTGAAGCTTTCTTT. Its translation: CASSPGTVNTEAFF.

The rearrangement joins TRBV19 to TRBJ1-2; the match to TRBD1 covers 7 bases. The CDR3 is made up of 18 amino acids. J gave up 3 bases and V 1 base, and 14 bases lay outside the gene matches. Germline CDR1 LNHDA, CDR2 SQIVND (reference sequence). The CDR3 spells CASSIAFPPQGGDYGYTF. CDR3 sequence (DNA): TGTGCCAGTAGTATAGCCTTCCCCCCGCAGGGGGGGGACTATGGCTACACCTTC.

This clonotype was seen at least ten times. The rearrangement uses TRBV7-3 and TRBJ2-7, with 8 bases fitting TRBD1. The ends lost 5 bases at V and 2 bases at J; junction bases unmatched: 8. The germline V gene encodes CDR1 SGHTA and CDR2 FQGTGA. The length of the CDR3 is 15 residues. CDR3 sequence reads: CASSPRTGNPYEQYF. CDR3 coding DNA: TGTGCCAGCAGCCCCCGGACAGGGAACCCCTACGAGCAGTACTTC.

This clonotype was counted a single time. The chain is built from TRBV5-1 and TRBJ1-3; possible D gene TRBD1, 5 bases. This CDR3 has 16 residues. Germline lookup yields CDR1 SGHRS and CDR2 YFSETQ. Trimming left V 4 bases short and J 0 bases short, with 14 bases between. The CDR3 spells CASSPAGTFSGNTIYF. The CDR3 nucleotides are TGCGCCAGCAGCCCAGCCGGGACCTTCTCTGGAAACACCATATATTTT.

This clonotype was seen ten or more times. The chain carries TRBV6-2 or TRBV6-3 and TRBJ1-5, with D perhaps TRBD1 (6 bases). This CDR3 has 14 amino acids. The germline gives CDR1 MNHEY, CDR2 SVGEGT. The ends were cut back, 2 bases at V and 6 bases at J, with 11 bases in the middle. The CDR3 sequence: CASSYNGGGQPQHF. CDR3 DNA sequence: TGTGCCAGCAGTTACAACGGGGGCGGTCAGCCCCAGCATTTT.

There are many counts of this clonotype. This chain links TRBV12-5 with TRBJ1-5, with 7 nucleotides matching TRBD1. Germline V CDR1 and CDR2: LGHNT, FRNRAP. Germline trimming cut 3 bases from V and 4 bases from J; bases unmatched to any gene: 6. The CDR3 consists of 15 residues. The CDR3 reads CASGFVGGGNQPQHF. The CDR3 nucleotides read TGTGCTAGTGGTTTTGTAGGGGGCGGAAATCAGCCCCAGCATTTT.

The rearrangement joins TRBV7-9 to TRBJ1-1, with TRBD1 matching over 7 bases. V was pared by 5 bases and J by 0 bases, with 12 bases of the junction left unmatched. Germline CDR1 reads SEHNR; CDR2 reads FQNEAQ (reference sequence). The CDR3 loop spans 17 amino acids. The CDR3: CASSRPGQITLNTEAFF. The DNA for the CDR3 is TGTGCCAGCAGCCGACCGGGACAGATCACACTGAACACTGAAGCTTTCTTT.

Concerning this clonotype: A junction boundary mismatches the germline segment, possibly from a read error. The chain has TRBV11-2 and TRBJ2-1; 9 nucleotides line up with TRBD1. CDR1 SGHAT and CDR2 FQNNGV come from the germline V gene. The CDR3 extends over 15 amino acids. The CDR3 sequence is CASSQDRGVYNEQFF. The CDR3 nucleotides read TGCGCCAGCAGCCAAGACAGGGGGGTATACAATGAGCAGTTCTTC.

This clonotype was counted many times. The rearrangement links TRBV5-1 to TRBJ1-1; D not certain. Trimming removed 1 base from V and 1 base from J, with 11 bases in between. The CDR3 is 15 residues long. In germline, CDR1 is SGHRS, CDR2 YFSETQ. DNA of the CDR3: TGCGCCAGCAGCTTGCTCCCACAAGGGAACACTGAAGCTTTCTTT. It encodes CASSLLPQGNTEAFF.

This clonotype was counted only a few times. Possible read error: a much larger clone is one base away. The chain recombines TRBV7-9 with TRBJ2-2, with TRBD1 matching over 7 bases. CDR3 length: 16 amino acids. Germline-derived CDR1 and CDR2 are SEHNR and FQNEAQ (reference sequence). In DNA form, the CDR3 reads TGTGCCAGCAGCCGAGAGACAGGGCTAGGCACCGGGGAGCTGCTTTTT. It encodes CASSRETGLGTGELLF.

The table lists this clonotype with a few counts. CDR3 nucleotide sequence: TGCGCCAGCAGCCAAGTCCCCCGAGGCCAAAAACTGTTTTTT. Residues: CASSQVPRGQKLFF. V is TRBV4-3 and J is TRBJ1-4; D remains unclear. Germline assignment: CDR1 LGHNA and CDR2 YSLEER. CDR3 length: 14 amino acids. V dropped 1 base and J dropped 9 bases, with 12 bases sitting between them.

This clonotype came up many times. The rearrangement joins TRBV6-1 to TRBJ1-5; D possibly corresponds to TRBD1 (5 bases). The V gene's germline CDR1 is MNHNS and CDR2 SASEGT. The V end was cut by 4 bases, the J end by 1 base, with 11 bases between. The CDR3 consists of 15 residues. CDR3 region: CASSGGWGSNQPQHF. DNA of the CDR3: TGTGCCAGCAGTGGGGGGTGGGGGAGCAATCAGCCCCAGCATTTT.

In its sample, this clonotype was seen many times. The rearrangement joins TRBV6-5 to TRBJ1-5; D call uncertain. The CDR3 spans 13 residues. From germline, CDR1 is MNHEY and CDR2 SVGAGI. Trimming removed 2 bases at V and 3 bases at J, with 5 bases between. In nucleotides, the CDR3 is TGTGCCAGCAGTTACCTACTCAATCAGCCCCAGCATTTT. This codes for CASSYLLNQPQHF.

The gene calls are TRBV10-3 and TRBJ1-2; TRBD1 is a possible D gene (6 bases). Germline V lookup: CDR1 ENHRY, CDR2 SYGVKD. CDR3 length: 14 amino acids. Trimming took 6 bases from V and 4 from J, leaving 15 bases between them. This chain's CDR3 is CAIRITPDSYGYTF. The CDR3 DNA is TGTGCCATCAGGATAACGCCGGACAGCTATGGCTACACCTTC.

This clonotype was observed many times. This rearrangement joins TRBV28 to TRBJ2-7; 10 bases map to TRBD1. Trimming cost V 2 bases and J 4 bases; bases outside gene matches: 5. Germline CDR1 MDHEN, CDR2 SYDVKM. The CDR3 consists of 15 residues. The CDR3 DNA follows: TGTGCCAGCAGTTTAACGACAGGGGGCCGGTACGAGCAGTACTTC. The encoded protein is CASSLTTGGRYEQYF.

This clonotype has at least ten counts. The chain carries TRBV9 and TRBJ2-7; the match to TRBD1 covers 9 bases. Trimming took 4 bases from V and 2 from J; bases not matched to a gene: 4. CDR1 SGDLS and CDR2 YYNGEE come from the germline V gene. This CDR3 contains 14 residues. CDR3 in DNA: TGTGCCAGCAGCATGACAGGGGGACCCTACGAGCAGTACTTC. Residues: CASSMTGGPYEQYF. Full variable domain (rest looked up from reference TRBV9 and TRBJ2-7): DSGVTQTPKHLITATGQRVTLRCSPRSGDLSVYWYQQSLDQGLQFLIQYYNGEERAKGNILERFSAQQFPDLHSELNLSSLELGDSALYFCASSMTGGPYEQYFGPGTRLTVT.